One sample yielded the 27 T cell receptor beta chains listed below, sequenced in a study of HIV-infected patients and healthy controls (dated by TCRdb to the mid-2010s). Library creation used 5' RACE. The data were produced on an Illumina MiSeq. Reverse transcription of around 450 ng RNA was performed with SuperScript III using primers directed against the alpha and beta constant regions. Separate alpha and beta chain libraries were made by chain-specific third strand synthesis with multiplexing indices. TCRdb handled the public reads itself, with Q25 trimming in fastp and clone calling in MiXCR, and kept productive beta chains. Duplicate CDR3 protein sequences are folded into a single record with the most common DNA and genes. The sample table shows 19,000 or so distinct CDR3 sequences, and approximately 9.5% are seen once. The top ten hold 6.5% to 8% of the sample. Whole blood was used without fractionating the cells, so the repertoire represented all peripheral T cells without sorting.

Sequencing was carried out using blood. The receptors stem from an adult in good health.

The chain couples TRBV29-1 to TRBJ2-7; D might be TRBD1 (5 bases). CDR1 is SQVTM, CDR2 ANQGSEA, per germline. This CDR3 is 13 amino acids long. V lost 6 bases to trimming and J lost 6 bases, with 18 bases between them. CDR3 sequence: CSVALLQAPEQYF. The CDR3, as DNA: TGCAGCGTGGCCCTGTTACAGGCTCCCGAGCAGTACTTC.

By share, this clonotype counts as medium-sized (0.01 to 0.1%). The chain is built from TRBV28 and TRBJ1-5; no clear D. The CDR3 runs to 15 residues. Germline V CDR1 and CDR2: MDHEN, SYDVKM. Trimming shortened V by 5 bases and J by 6 bases, and 17 bases separated the two germline ends. The CDR3 sequence: CASSPPTGLLQPQHF. Written as DNA, the CDR3 is TGTGCCAGCAGTCCCCCAACCGGGCTGCTTCAGCCCCAGCATTTT.

The rearrangement uses TRBV20-1 and TRBJ2-7; tentative D call: TRBD1 (7 bases). Germline lookup yields CDR1 DFQATT and CDR2 SNEGSKA (reference sequence). The CDR3 has 14 residues. V shed 6 bases and J shed 2 bases, with 17 bases lying between them. Here the CDR3 reads CSARGEAATYEQYF. Here the CDR3 DNA reads TGCAGTGCCAGGGGGGAAGCAGCCACCTACGAGCAGTACTTC.

The gene calls are TRBV28 and TRBJ1-1; 10 bases are shared with TRBD1. J gave up 4 bases and V 6 bases, and 5 bases lay outside the gene matches. The CDR3 consists of 14 residues. From germline, CDR1 is MDHEN and CDR2 SYDVKM. DNA for the CDR3: TGTGCCAGCAGGGGGGACAGGGGAGTCACTGAAGCTTTCTTT. It is translated as CASRGDRGVTEAFF.

This clonotype was seen only a few times. The chain joins TRBV20-1 to TRBJ1-6, with 10 bases matching TRBD1. The CDR3 contains 12 residues. The germline V gene encodes CDR1 DFQATT and CDR2 SNEGSKA (reference sequence). In DNA, the CDR3 is TGCGGGACAGGGGCCTCAAATTCACCCCTCCACTTT. This sequence encodes CGTGASNSPLHF.

This chain links TRBV7-9 with TRBJ2-1, with D hard to call. This CDR3 contains 14 residues. Germline lookup yields CDR1 SEHNR and CDR2 FQNEAQ (reference sequence). The germline V and J ends were trimmed by 2 bases and 7 bases, with 12 bases remaining between them. CDR3 residues: CASSLPERLNEQFF. The CDR3 coding sequence is TGTGCCAGCAGCTTACCTGAGCGACTTAATGAGCAGTTCTTC. Complete variable domain (other parts from reference TRBV7-9 and TRBJ2-1): DTGVSQNPRHKITKRGQNVTFRCDPISEHNRLYWYRQTLGQGPEFLTYFQNEAQLEKSRLLSDRFSAERPKGSFSTLEIQRTEQGDSAMYLCASSLPERLNEQFFGPGTRLTVL.

This clonotype came up many times. This chain connects TRBV29-1 to TRBJ1-2; D is possibly TRBD1 (6 bases). The CDR3 is made up of 12 amino acids. V lost 5 bases to trimming and J lost 6 bases, with 13 bases between them. Germline CDR1 SQVTM, CDR2 ANQGSEA. In DNA, the CDR3 is TGCAGCGTTAAAAAGGGGGGGCATGGCTACACCTTC. The encoded protein is CSVKKGGHGYTF. Filled out from reference TRBV29-1 and TRBJ1-2, the complete variable domain reads SAVISQKPSRDICQRGTSLTIQCQVDSQVTMMFWYRQQPGQSLTLIATANQGSEATYESGFVIDKFPISRPNLTFSTLTVSNMSPEDSSIYLCSVKKGGHGYTFGSGTRLTVV.

This clonotype is labeled as medium-sized (0.01 to 0.1%). The chain is built from TRBV7-9 and TRBJ2-1; a weak D match, TRBD1 (6 bases). Germline V gene sequence: CDR1 SEHNR, CDR2 FQNEAQ (reference sequence). The ends were cut back, 3 bases at V and 10 bases at J, with 13 bases in the middle. The CDR3 sequence is 13 residues long. The CDR3 sequence is CASSLGSDREQFF. Here the CDR3 DNA reads TGTGCCAGCAGCTTGGGATCCGACAGGGAGCAGTTCTTC.

This clonotype was counted at least ten times. The chain combines TRBV7-6 with TRBJ2-7; no reliable D call. CDR1 and CDR2 from the germline V gene are SGHVS and FNYEAQ. CDR3 size: 14 residues. V shed 3 bases and J shed 0 bases, with 9 bases lying between them. The CDR3 sequence is CASSFQVASYEQYF. The CDR3 nucleotides read TGTGCCAGCAGCTTTCAAGTAGCCTCCTACGAGCAGTACTTC.

This clonotype was observed many times. This chain connects TRBV12-3 or TRBV12-4 to TRBJ1-6, with D perhaps matching TRBD1 (6 bases). The length of the CDR3 is 14 residues. Trimming took off 1 base at V and 7 bases at J, with 8 bases between the two ends. The CDR3 DNA is TGTGCCAGCAGTTTAGAAGGGGGAAATTCACCCCTCCACTTT. It translates to CASSLEGGNSPLHF.

This clonotype was seen only a few times. The chain has TRBV20-1 and TRBJ1-2; D remains ambiguous. The germline CDR1 and CDR2 sequences are DFQATT and SNEGSKA (reference sequence). This CDR3 comprises 12 residues. Trimming took off 1 base at V and 8 bases at J, with 11 bases between the two ends. CDR3 DNA sequence: TGCAGTGCTAGAGTTGAGAGTTGGGGCTACACCTTC. It codes for CSARVESWGYTF.

This clonotype has at least ten counts. The V gene is TRBV4-2, the J gene TRBJ1-4; D is ambiguous. The CDR3 extends over 15 amino acids. Germline V CDR1 and CDR2: LGHNA, YNFKEQ. The V gene lost 1 base and the J gene lost 0 bases, with 6 bases spanning the gap. In DNA form, the CDR3 reads TGTGCCAGCAGCCAAGGGGCAGCAACTAATGAAAAACTGTTTTTT. Protein sequence: CASSQGAATNEKLFF.

The table lists this clonotype with many counts. The chain links TRBV5-1 to TRBJ2-2; no clear D gene. Trimming shortened V by 6 bases and J by 1 base, and 16 bases separated the two germline ends. The CDR3 contains 16 residues. Germline V gene lookup returns CDR1 SGHRS and CDR2 YFSETQ. The CDR3 region is CASKPRLGMNTGELFF. The DNA of the CDR3 is TGCGCCAGCAAGCCCCGCCTGGGGATGAACACCGGGGAGCTGTTTTTT.

This clonotype occurred many times. The J gene is TRBJ2-1, the V gene TRBV10-3; TRBD1 aligns across 7 bases. The germline V gene encodes CDR1 ENHRY and CDR2 SYGVKD. This CDR3 is built from 14 residues. J gave up 5 bases and V 0 bases, and 1 base lay outside the gene matches. This chain's CDR3 is CAISESGTDNEQFF. CDR3 sequence (DNA): TGTGCCATCAGTGAGTCCGGGACAGACAATGAGCAGTTCTTC.

The table lists this clonotype with many counts. The chain links TRBV12-3 or TRBV12-4 to TRBJ2-3, with D unresolved. Trimming left V 5 bases short and J 2 bases short, with 5 bases between. The CDR3 is 12 amino acids. This chain's CDR3 is CASSPSTDTQYF. CDR3 DNA: TGTGCCAGCAGTCCTTCCACAGATACGCAGTATTTT.

Ten or more counts support this clonotype. The rearrangement links TRBV3-1 to TRBJ2-1, with D perhaps matching TRBD1 or TRBD2 (5 bases each). Germline V gives CDR1 LGHDT, CDR2 YNNKEL (reference sequence). Between the trimmed V and J ends, which lost 4 bases and 7 bases, there was a span of 11 bases. The CDR3 spans 13 residues. CDR3 region: CASSLGVLNEQFF. In nucleotides, the CDR3 is TGTGCCAGCAGCCTGGGGGTGTTGAATGAGCAGTTCTTC.

This clonotype was counted many times. This rearrangement joins TRBV7-2 to TRBJ2-3, with a tentative D call TRBD2 (7 bases). This CDR3 has 15 residues. The V gene's germline CDR1 is SGHTA and CDR2 FQGNSA. V lost 1 base, J lost 6 bases, and 14 bases lay in between. In DNA form, the CDR3 reads TGTGCCAGCAGCTTAGGGACTAGTAGGGGGGATACGCAGTATTTT. It is translated as CASSLGTSRGDTQYF. The entire variable domain, with the rest obtained from reference TRBV7-2 and TRBJ2-3, is as follows: GAGVSQSPSNKVTEKGKDVELRCDPISGHTALYWYRQSLGQGLEFLIYFQGNSAPDKSGLPSDRFSAERTGGSVSTLTIQRTQQEDSAVYLCASSLGTSRGDTQYFGPGTRLTVL.

This clonotype was picked up many times. This chain joins TRBV24-1 and TRBJ2-2; D not certain. Germline CDR1 reads KGHDR; CDR2 reads SFDVKD. This CDR3 is 14 amino acids long. Trimming left V 9 bases short and J 3 bases short, with 13 bases between. The CDR3 reads CATSPDRDTGELFF. In nucleotides, the CDR3 is TGTGCCACCTCCCCCGATCGCGACACCGGGGAGCTGTTTTTT.

The chain joins TRBV28 to TRBJ1-6; TRBD1 matches at 12 bases. Germline V gene lookup returns CDR1 MDHEN and CDR2 SYDVKM. After removal of 8 bases from V and 10 bases from J, the junction contained 9 bases not matched to a gene. The CDR3 spans 15 residues. The DNA for the CDR3 is TGTGCCAGCTCCGGCTCCGGGACAGGGGGCTCACCCCTCCACTTT. This sequence encodes CASSGSGTGGSPLHF.

In its sample, this clonotype was seen a few times. V gene TRBV2 combines with J gene TRBJ2-2; D possibly corresponds to TRBD1 (5 bases). V lost 11 bases and J 0 bases, leaving 13 bases between the germline ends. The CDR3 has 14 residues. The germline V gene encodes CDR1 SNHLY and CDR2 FYNNEI. CDR3 loop: CASRTFANTGELFF. In DNA form, the CDR3 reads TGTGCCTCCCGGACATTCGCGAACACCGGGGAGCTGTTTTTT.

This clonotype rates as medium-sized. The genes are TRBV12-3 or TRBV12-4 and TRBJ1-1; no definite D call. Trimming took 5 bases from V and 1 from J, leaving 8 bases between them. The CDR3 is made up of 13 amino acids. The DNA for the CDR3 is TGTGCCAGCAGTCCATCCCCGAACACTGAAGCTTTCTTT. Its protein product is CASSPSPNTEAFF.

The sample holds many counts of this clonotype. CDR3 sequence: CASSYLLGGRASSGANVLTF. Here the CDR3 DNA reads TGTGCCAGCAGTTACCTTTTGGGCGGGAGAGCAAGCTCTGGGGCCAACGTCCTGACTTTC. The chain employs TRBV12-3 or TRBV12-4 and TRBJ2-6, with 7 bases matching TRBD2. The CDR3 has 20 amino acids. V shed 4 bases and J 0 bases; nucleotides not matched to a gene: 15.

This clonotype was detected only a few times. V is TRBV9 and J is TRBJ2-3, with 9 bases that match TRBD2. Trimming removed 4 bases from V and 4 bases from J; junction bases left unmatched: 13. Germline-derived CDR1 and CDR2 are SGDLS and YYNGEE. CDR3 size: 17 residues. The CDR3 loop is CASSPSRGGRDSDTQYF. The CDR3 DNA reads TGTGCCAGCAGCCCGTCGCGGGGCGGGAGGGATTCAGATACGCAGTATTTT.

The chain recombines TRBV10-3 with TRBJ1-6, with 8 bases aligning to TRBD1. Germline V gives CDR1 ENHRY, CDR2 SYGVKD. This CDR3 has 14 amino acids. The V segment lost 5 bases and the J segment 9 bases; nucleotides outside the gene matches: 6. The CDR3 region is CAISSGTGSSPLHF. In DNA, the CDR3 is TGTGCCATCAGTTCCGGGACAGGTTCTTCACCCCTCCACTTT.

This clonotype was seen at least ten times. The chain carries TRBV7-9 and TRBJ1-4; TRBD1 matches at 8 bases. Germline-derived CDR1 and CDR2 are SEHNR and FQNEAQ (reference sequence). The CDR3 has 18 residues. V dropped 6 bases and J dropped 0; count of bases not matched to a gene: 12. The CDR3 DNA reads as TGTGCCAGCAGGGGCGACAGGGGCGAAGAATCAACTAATGAAAAACTGTTTTTT. Its translation: CASRGDRGEESTNEKLFF.

This clonotype occurred a few times. The chain recombines TRBV7-2 with TRBJ2-7; D is possibly TRBD1 (6 bases). Trimming took off 5 bases at V and 5 bases at J, with 19 bases between the two ends. This CDR3 contains 15 residues. Germline V gene lookup returns CDR1 SGHTA and CDR2 FQGNSA. The CDR3 loop reads CASSRWTARGDEQYF. The DNA of the CDR3 is TGTGCCAGCAGCCGGTGGACAGCCCGTGGGGACGAGCAGTACTTC. Together with reference TRBV7-2 and TRBJ2-7, the CDR3 gives the full variable domain: GAGVSQSPSNKVTEKGKDVELRCDPISGHTALYWYRQSLGQGLEFLIYFQGNSAPDKSGLPSDRFSAERTGGSVSTLTIQRTQQEDSAVYLCASSRWTARGDEQYFGPGTRLTVT.

This clonotype occurred a few times. The rearrangement joins TRBV2 to TRBJ1-1; the match to TRBD1 covers 9 bases. Germline CDR1 SNHLY, CDR2 FYNNEI. The CDR3 contains 15 residues. V trimming: 6 bases; J trimming: 2 bases; junction bases outside the gene matches: 7. DNA of the CDR3: TGTGCCAGCAGGAAAGAGGACAGGGGTAACACTGAAGCTTTCTTT. It yields the protein CASRKEDRGNTEAFF. Together with reference TRBV2 and TRBJ1-1, the CDR3 gives the full variable domain: EPEVTQTPSHQVTQMGQEVILRCVPISNHLYFYWYRQILGQKVEFLVSFYNNEISEKSEIFDDQFSVERPDGSNFTLKIRSTKLEDSAMYFCASRKEDRGNTEAFFGQGTRLTVV.